The next 17 T cell receptor beta chains were all read from a single sample in a study of T cells in Graves' hyperthyroidism and ophthalmopathy. TCR beta CDR3 regions were amplified from RNA. With the HTBI primer set, the TCR CDR3 went through a first round of RT-PCR. Via MiXCR, TCRdb re-called the multiplex PCR reads, giving one row per CDR3 protein. The table shows a few hundred thousand distinct CDR3 sequences, with 15% to 20% occurring only once. The specimen was blood. The receptors originated from a woman aged 35 to 49 with Graves' ophthalmopathy.

In its sample, this clonotype was seen many times. The chain joins TRBV11-2 to TRBJ2-5; a weak D match, TRBD2 (6 bases). V was shortened by 3 bases and J by 4 bases, with 30 bases between the two germline ends. The germline CDR1 and CDR2 sequences are SGHAT and FQNNGV. The CDR3 is 20 amino acids. Here the CDR3 DNA reads TGTGCCAGCAGCTTGGGGCAGGGACCTTGGGGCGGAGCGGGCGGAGAGACCCAGTACTTC. As protein: CASSLGQGPWGGAGGETQYF.

This clonotype was counted many times. The chain joins TRBV2 to TRBJ2-7, with a weak D call TRBD2 (6 bases). The CDR3 length is 14 residues. Germline loops: CDR1 SNHLY, CDR2 FYNNEI. Trimming left V 8 bases short and J 2 bases short, with 16 bases between. The CDR3 protein is CASAPGRGTYEQYF. CDR3 nucleotide sequence: TGTGCCAGCGCACCGGGGCGGGGTACCTACGAGCAGTACTTC.

The V and J genes are TRBV6-2 or TRBV6-3 and TRBJ2-7, with 8 nucleotides matching TRBD1. This CDR3 region has 14 residues. Per the germline V gene, CDR1 is MNHEY and CDR2 is SVGEGT. Trimming at V came to 4 bases and at J to 4 bases, leaving 6 bases not matched to a gene. This chain's CDR3 is CASSSTTGAYEQYF. CDR3 nucleotide sequence: TGTGCCAGCAGTTCAACGACAGGGGCGTACGAGCAGTACTTC.

The chain joins TRBV28 to TRBJ2-5; TRBD1 agrees at 9 bases. The trim removed 3 bases at V and 0 bases at J, leaving 5 bases unmatched. There are 16 residues in the CDR3. The germline V gene has CDR1 MDHEN and CDR2 SYDVKM. The CDR3 loop is CASSLWDRANQETQYF. The DNA for the CDR3 is TGTGCCAGCAGTTTGTGGGACAGGGCAAACCAAGAGACCCAGTACTTC. Together with reference TRBV28 and TRBJ2-5, the CDR3 gives the full variable domain: DVKVTQSSRYLVKRTGEKVFLECVQDMDHENMFWYRQDPGLGLRLIYFSYDVKMKEKGDIPEGYSVSREKKERFSLILESASTNQTSMYLCASSLWDRANQETQYFGPGTRLLVL.

This clonotype was seen many times. The chain carries TRBV30 and TRBJ2-7, with D possibly being TRBD1 (5 bases). The CDR3 is made up of 13 amino acids. CDR1 is GTSNPN and CDR2 is SVGIG in the germline V gene (reference sequence). Trimming shortened V by 4 bases and J by 0 bases, and 10 bases separated the two germline ends. The CDR3 loop reads CAWKRTNSYEQYF. CDR3 nucleotide sequence: TGTGCCTGGAAGAGGACAAACTCCTACGAGCAGTACTTC.

This clonotype was recorded a few times. Its ends do not fully match the called genes, so a read error is possible. The chain joins TRBV19 to TRBJ2-7; TRBD1 aligns across 7 bases. CDR3 length: 13 amino acids. Per germline, CDR1 LNHDA and CDR2 SQIVND (reference sequence). This CDR3 reads CASSVTGTVEQSF. The CDR3 region has the DNA TGTGCCAGTAGTGTAACCGGGACAGTGGAGCAGTCCTTC.

The chain links TRBV6-1 to TRBJ1-5; D gene ambiguous. Germline CDR1 MNHNS, CDR2 SASEGT. The length of the CDR3 is 16 residues. V was trimmed by 6 bases and J by 2 bases, leaving 17 bases between them. CDR3 protein: CASSLPPWGRNQPQHF. The CDR3 DNA reads as TGTGCCAGCAGCCTGCCCCCGTGGGGTCGCAATCAGCCCCAGCATTTT.

This clonotype was counted at least ten times. The gene calls are TRBV6-1 and TRBJ1-5; unclear D gene. The CDR3 length is 15 residues. Per the germline V gene, CDR1 is MNHNS and CDR2 is SASEGT. The V end lost 5 bases, the J end lost 0 bases, and 11 bases lay between the germline ends. For the CDR3, the DNA is TGTGCCAGCAGTCCTCCGGATCATAGCAATCAGCCCCAGCATTTT. It specifies CASSPPDHSNQPQHF.

The table lists this clonotype with many counts. The rearrangement joins TRBV14 to TRBJ2-4; 7 bases line up with TRBD1. This CDR3 region has 16 residues. The germline V gene has CDR1 SGHDN and CDR2 FVKESK. V shed 0 bases and J 8 bases; nucleotides not matched to a gene: 10. CDR3 sequence (DNA): TGTGCCAGCAGCCAAGAAAGTAGGGGGCGAAGAGACATTCAGTACTTC. Translation gives CASSQESRGRRDIQYF.

J is TRBJ1-3 and V is TRBV5-5; a weak D match, TRBD1 (5 bases). The length of the CDR3 is 14 residues. Germline V CDR1 and CDR2: SGHKS, YYEKEE (reference sequence). The V and J ends lost 5 bases and 5 bases respectively, with 14 bases between them. The CDR3 nucleotides are TGTGCCAGCAGATACAGGATTAGGAGAAACACCATATATTTT. It yields the protein CASRYRIRRNTIYF.

The table lists this clonotype with many counts. The DNA for the CDR3 is TGTGCCAGCCTCCCCTTAGCGGGTCAAGGCAAAAACATTCAGTACTTC. This sequence encodes CASLPLAGQGKNIQYF. The rearrangement joins TRBV6-5 to TRBJ2-4; the match to TRBD2 covers 7 bases. CDR3 length equals 16 residues. V lost 8 bases, J lost 3 bases, and 13 bases stayed unmatched. The germline V gene encodes CDR1 MNHEY and CDR2 SVGAGI.

Ten or more counts support this clonotype. J is TRBJ2-5 and V is TRBV6-5; TRBD1 aligns across 7 bases. CDR1 and CDR2 from the germline V gene are MNHEY and SVGAGI. The CDR3 covers 14 residues. The V segment lost 6 bases and the J segment 5 bases; nucleotides outside the gene matches: 9. CDR3 sequence: CASRKTGRGETQYF. The CDR3 DNA sequence: TGTGCCAGCAGAAAGACAGGGCGTGGGGAGACCCAGTACTTC.

This clonotype was counted many times. The chain joins TRBV12-3 or TRBV12-4 to TRBJ1-1; weak D call: TRBD1 (6 bases). The CDR3 spans 13 residues. The V end was cut by 6 bases, the J end by 3 bases, with 11 bases between. CDR3 sequence (DNA): TGTGCCAGCAGGTCTTACAGGGACACTGAAGCTTTCTTT. Translation: CASRSYRDTEAFF.

This clonotype was seen at least ten times. V and J are TRBV6-5 and TRBJ1-1; 8 nucleotides align to TRBD1. The CDR3 is made up of 11 amino acids. CDR1 is MNHEY, CDR2 SVGAGI, per germline. Trimming at V came to 10 bases and at J to 10 bases, leaving 8 bases not matched to a gene. The CDR3 DNA reads TGTGCCACGAAGAATACAGGGGGAGCTTTCTTT. Its protein is CATKNTGGAFF.

This chain joins TRBV11-2 and TRBJ2-7, with 8 positions matching TRBD2. Germline CDR1 SGHAT, CDR2 FQNNGV. The J segment lost 1 base and the V segment lost 1 base, leaving 3 bases of the junction unmatched. The length of the CDR3 is 15 residues. The CDR3 nucleotides are TGTGCCAGCAGCTTAGGGGCGGGGGGTTCCTACGAGCAGTACTTC. Its translation: CASSLGAGGSYEQYF. The variable domain in full, with the rest retrieved from reference TRBV11-2 and TRBJ2-7, is EAGVAQSPRYKIIEKRQSVAFWCNPISGHATLYWYQQILGQGPKLLIQFQNNGVVDDSQLPKDRFSAERLKGVDSTLKIQPAKLEDSAVYLCASSLGAGGSYEQYFGPGTRLTVT.

This clonotype was counted at least ten times. The CDR3 coding sequence is TGTGCCAGCAGTGAATATGGGAACGGGATGACAGAGACCCAGTACTTC. It codes for CASSEYGNGMTETQYF. This rearrangement joins TRBV2 to TRBJ2-5; tentatively, D is TRBD2 (5 bases). CDR3 size: 16 residues. In germline, CDR1 is SNHLY, CDR2 FYNNEI. Trimming took off 2 bases at V and 4 bases at J, with 17 bases between the two ends.

Many counts were recorded for this clonotype. The chain uses TRBV12-3 or TRBV12-4 and TRBJ1-2; 7 nucleotides agree with TRBD1. J lost 3 bases, V lost 7 bases, and 5 bases had no gene match. This CDR3 has 13 amino acids. The CDR3 bases are TGTGCCAGCACCAACAGGGGTGACTATGGCTACACCTTC. Its protein is CASTNRGDYGYTF.